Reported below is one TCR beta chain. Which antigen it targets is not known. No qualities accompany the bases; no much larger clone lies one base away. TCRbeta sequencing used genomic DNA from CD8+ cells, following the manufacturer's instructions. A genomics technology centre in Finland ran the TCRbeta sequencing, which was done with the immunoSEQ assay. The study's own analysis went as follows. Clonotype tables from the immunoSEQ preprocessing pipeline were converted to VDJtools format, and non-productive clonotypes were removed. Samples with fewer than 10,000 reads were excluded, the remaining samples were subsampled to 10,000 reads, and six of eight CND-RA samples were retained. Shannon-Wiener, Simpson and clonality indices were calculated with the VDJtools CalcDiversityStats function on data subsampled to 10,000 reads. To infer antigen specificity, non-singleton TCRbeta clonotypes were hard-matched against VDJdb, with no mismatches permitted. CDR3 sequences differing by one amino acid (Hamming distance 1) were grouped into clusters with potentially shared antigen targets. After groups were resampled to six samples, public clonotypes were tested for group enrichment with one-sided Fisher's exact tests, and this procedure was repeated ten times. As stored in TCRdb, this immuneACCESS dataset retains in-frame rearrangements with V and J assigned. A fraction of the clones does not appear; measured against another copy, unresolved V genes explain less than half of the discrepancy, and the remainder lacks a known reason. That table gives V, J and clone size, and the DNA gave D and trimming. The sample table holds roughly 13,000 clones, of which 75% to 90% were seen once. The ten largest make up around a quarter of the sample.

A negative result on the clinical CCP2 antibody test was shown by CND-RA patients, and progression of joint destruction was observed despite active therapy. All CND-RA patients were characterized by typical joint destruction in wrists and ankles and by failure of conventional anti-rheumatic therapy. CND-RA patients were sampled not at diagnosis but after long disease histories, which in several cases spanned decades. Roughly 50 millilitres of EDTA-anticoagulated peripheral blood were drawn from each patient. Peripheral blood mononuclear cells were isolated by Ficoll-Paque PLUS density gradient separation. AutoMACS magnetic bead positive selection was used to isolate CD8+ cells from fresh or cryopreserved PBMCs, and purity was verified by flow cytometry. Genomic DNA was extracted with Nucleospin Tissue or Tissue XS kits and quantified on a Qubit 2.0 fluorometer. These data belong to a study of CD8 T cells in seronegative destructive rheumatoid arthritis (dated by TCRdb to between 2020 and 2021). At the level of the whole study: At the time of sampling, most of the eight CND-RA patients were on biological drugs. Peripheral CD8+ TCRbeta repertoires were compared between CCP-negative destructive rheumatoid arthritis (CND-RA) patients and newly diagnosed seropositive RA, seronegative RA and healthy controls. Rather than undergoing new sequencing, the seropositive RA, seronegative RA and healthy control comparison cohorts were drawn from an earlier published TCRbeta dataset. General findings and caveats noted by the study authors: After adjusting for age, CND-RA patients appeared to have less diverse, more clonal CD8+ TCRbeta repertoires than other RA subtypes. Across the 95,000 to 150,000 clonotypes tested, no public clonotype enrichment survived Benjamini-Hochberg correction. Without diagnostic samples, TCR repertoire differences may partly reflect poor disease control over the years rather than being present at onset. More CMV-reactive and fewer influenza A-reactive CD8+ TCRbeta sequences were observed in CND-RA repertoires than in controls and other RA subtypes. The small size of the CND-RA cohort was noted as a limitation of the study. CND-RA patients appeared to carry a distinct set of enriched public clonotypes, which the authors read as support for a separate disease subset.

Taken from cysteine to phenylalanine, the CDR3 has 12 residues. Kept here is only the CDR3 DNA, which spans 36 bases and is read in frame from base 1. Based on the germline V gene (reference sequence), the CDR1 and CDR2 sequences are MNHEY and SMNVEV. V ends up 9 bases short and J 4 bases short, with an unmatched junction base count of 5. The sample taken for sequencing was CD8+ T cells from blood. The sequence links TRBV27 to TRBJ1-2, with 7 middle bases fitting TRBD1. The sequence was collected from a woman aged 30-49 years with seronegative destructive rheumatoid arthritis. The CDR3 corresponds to CASGTDPYGYTF. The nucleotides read TGTGCCAGTGGGACAGACCCCTATGGCTACACCTTC.